The 18 T cell receptor beta chains below come from one sample, sequenced in a study of neurological immune-mediated disorders. TCRdb analysed the 5' RACE reads with MiXCR anew, one entry per CDR3 protein. Among approximately 60,000 distinct CDR3 sequences listed, less than 5% were seen once. Sequenced: PBMCs. The receptors come from a man between 45 and 60 years old with multiple sclerosis.

This clonotype was found many times. The chain links TRBV5-1 to TRBJ1-1; unclear D gene. V lost 0 bases, J lost 0 bases, and 6 bases lay in between. Per the germline V gene, CDR1 is SGHRS and CDR2 is YFSETQ. CDR3 length: 14 residues. DNA for the CDR3: TGCGCCAGCAGCTTGGTCACCTTGAACACTGAAGCTTTCTTT. Its translation: CASSLVTLNTEAFF.

Worth noting for this clonotype: A much larger clone is a single base away; this may be a read error. V and J are TRBV6-5 and TRBJ2-7; 7 bases match TRBD1. This CDR3 region has 15 residues. The V and J ends lost 0 bases and 8 bases, in that order; junction bases with no gene match: 10. Per the germline V gene, CDR1 is MNHEY and CDR2 is SVGAGI. The CDR3 DNA sequence: TGTGCCAGCAGTTACTCGCCGGGAAAGGGGGCCCAGCAGTACTTC. Residues: CASSYSPGKGAQQYF.

This clonotype was picked up many times. The chain is built from TRBV7-9 and TRBJ1-1, with no clear D. CDR3 size: 13 residues. Germline CDR1 is SEHNR and CDR2 is FQNEAQ (reference sequence). The ends were cut back, 1 base at V and 10 bases at J, with 13 bases in the middle. CDR3 protein: CASSLVVAEGAFF. The CDR3 DNA is TGTGCCAGCAGCTTAGTGGTCGCGGAGGGAGCTTTCTTT.

The table lists this clonotype with many counts. The V and J genes are TRBV20-1 and TRBJ1-6, with 7 bases matching TRBD1. The CDR3 covers 12 residues. Trimming removed 6 bases from V and 9 bases from J; junction bases left unmatched: 5. Germline assignment: CDR1 DFQATT and CDR2 SNEGSKA (reference sequence). CDR3 loop: CSARDRVSPLHF. The CDR3 DNA is TGCAGTGCCCGGGACAGAGTTTCACCCCTCCACTTT.

This clonotype was counted at least ten times. The chain employs TRBV29-1 and TRBJ2-1; unclear D gene. The V end was cut by 2 bases, the J end by 0 bases, with 8 bases between. The germline V gene encodes CDR1 SQVTM and CDR2 ANQGSEA. CDR3 length: 14 residues. The CDR3 sequence is CSVEFGSSYNEQFF. The CDR3 nucleotides are TGCAGCGTTGAATTTGGAAGCTCCTACAATGAGCAGTTCTTC.

This clonotype showed up many times. The chain has TRBV6-5 and TRBJ2-2, with D unresolved. The germline gives CDR1 MNHEY, CDR2 SVGAGI. Trimming left V 6 bases short and J 4 bases short, with 9 bases between. The CDR3 is 13 amino acids. CDR3 nucleotides: TGTGCCAGCAGCCGACGCAGCACCGGGGAGCTGTTTTTT. This encodes CASSRRSTGELFF.

This clonotype was observed many times. The V call is TRBV20-1, the J call TRBJ2-1, with 7 bases aligning to TRBD1. This CDR3 has 13 amino acids. The germline gives CDR1 DFQATT, CDR2 SNEGSKA (reference sequence). The trim removed 5 bases at V and 4 bases at J, leaving 5 bases unmatched. The CDR3 DNA reads as TGCAGTGCTGACGAACAGGGGTACAATGAGCAGTTCTTC. Encoded protein: CSADEQGYNEQFF.

The genes are TRBV18 and TRBJ2-2; 7 nucleotides align to TRBD1. The germline V gene has CDR1 KGHSH and CDR2 LQKENI. V trimming: 3 bases; J trimming: 3 bases; junction bases outside the gene matches: 10. The CDR3 runs 17 residues. CDR3 sequence reads: CASSPGQLKPHTGELFF. The DNA of the CDR3 is TGTGCCAGCTCACCGGGACAGTTAAAACCCCACACCGGGGAGCTGTTTTTT.

This clonotype occurred many times. The chain links TRBV4-1 to TRBJ1-1, with D hard to call. Between the trimmed V and J ends, which lost 8 bases and 1 base, there was a span of 8 bases. Germline V gene data show CDR1 as MGHRA and CDR2 as YSYEKL. This CDR3 has 12 amino acids. The CDR3 DNA is TGCGCCAGCCGCGATGGGAACACTGAAGCTTTCTTT. It translates to CASRDGNTEAFF.

This clonotype was recorded many times. The chain couples TRBV7-8 to TRBJ2-2; TRBD2 is a possible D gene (6 bases). This CDR3 comprises 15 residues. Between the trimmed V and J ends, which lost 1 base and 5 bases, there was a span of 11 bases. Germline V gene lookup returns CDR1 SGHVS and CDR2 FQNEAQ. This CDR3 is CASSLVGGRTGELFF. For the CDR3, the DNA is TGTGCCAGCAGCTTAGTCGGGGGTAGAACCGGGGAGCTGTTTTTT.

In this sample, this clonotype turned up a few times. The genes are TRBV20-1 and TRBJ2-7; no reliable D call. The V end was cut by 0 bases, the J end by 5 bases, with 11 bases between. The length of the CDR3 is 13 residues. Germline V gene sequence: CDR1 DFQATT, CDR2 SNEGSKA (reference sequence). This CDR3 reads CSARDWTGHEQYF. The CDR3 DNA is TGCAGTGCTAGAGATTGGACCGGCCACGAGCAGTACTTC.

This clonotype has a count of ten or more. This chain uses TRBV29-1 with TRBJ2-7; D not resolved. CDR3 length: 14 amino acids. V lost 4 bases to trimming and J lost 3 bases, with 16 bases between them. Germline lookup yields CDR1 SQVTM and CDR2 ANQGSEA. CDR3: CSVGSTGYNYEQYF. The DNA of the CDR3 is TGCAGCGTTGGCTCGACGGGCTACAACTACGAGCAGTACTTC.

This clonotype occurred many times. This rearrangement joins TRBV20-1 to TRBJ2-1, with D possibly TRBD1 on 7 matching bases. CDR1 is DFQATT, CDR2 SNEGSKA, per germline (reference sequence). CDR3 size: 13 residues. Here the CDR3 reads CSTQGGSYNEQFF. For the CDR3, the DNA is TGCAGCACCCAGGGGGGCTCCTACAATGAGCAGTTCTTC.

This clonotype was seen many times. The chain links TRBV20-1 to TRBJ2-6; 7 bases are a match to TRBD1. The CDR3 length is 15 residues. CDR1 is DFQATT, CDR2 SNEGSKA, per germline (reference sequence). After removal of 3 bases from V and 2 bases from J, the junction contained 4 bases not matched to a gene. Here the CDR3 reads CSARTGSTGANVLTF. The DNA for the CDR3 is TGCAGTGCTAGGACAGGGTCTACTGGGGCCAACGTCCTGACTTTC.

The table lists this clonotype with many counts. The rearrangement uses TRBV10-3 and TRBJ2-7; 9 nucleotides line up with TRBD1. CDR3 length: 15 amino acids. Germline CDR1 and CDR2: ENHRY and SYGVKD. V trimming: 0 bases; J trimming: 5 bases; junction bases outside the gene matches: 5. CDR3 nucleotide sequence: TGTGCCATCAGTGAGTCATCAACAGGGGGCCACGAGCAGTACTTC. It encodes CAISESSTGGHEQYF.

This clonotype was picked up many times. This chain connects TRBV10-3 to TRBJ1-1, with D uncertain. Trimming stripped 3 bases from V and 8 bases from J, with 16 bases between. The CDR3 length is 14 residues. The V gene's germline CDR1 is ENHRY and CDR2 SYGVKD. The CDR3 sequence: CAISDPPAQPEAFF. In DNA, the CDR3 is TGTGCCATCAGTGACCCACCGGCTCAGCCGGAAGCTTTCTTT.

This clonotype was detected ten times or more. This chain connects TRBV3-1 to TRBJ2-7; D may be TRBD1 (6 bases). The CDR3 runs to 15 residues. Germline V gives CDR1 LGHDT, CDR2 YNNKEL (reference sequence). The ends were cut back, 1 base at V and 3 bases at J, with 13 bases in the middle. The DNA of the CDR3 is TGTGCCAGCAGCCAAGGGACGGGACACCACTACGAGCAGTACTTC. Amino acids: CASSQGTGHHYEQYF.

This clonotype was seen repeatedly, ten times or more. J is TRBJ2-3 and V is TRBV2; 12 bases are a match to TRBD2. Per germline, CDR1 SNHLY and CDR2 FYNNEI. There are 15 residues in the CDR3. J was trimmed by 1 base and V by 4 bases; bases with no gene match: 0. Here the CDR3 reads CASSGLAGGTDTQYF. CDR3 DNA sequence: TGTGCCAGCAGTGGACTAGCGGGAGGCACAGATACGCAGTATTTT. Variable domain in full (rest from reference TRBV2 and TRBJ2-3): EPEVTQTPSHQVTQMGQEVILRCVPISNHLYFYWYRQILGQKVEFLVSFYNNEISEKSEIFDDQFSVERPDGSNFTLKIRSTKLEDSAMYFCASSGLAGGTDTQYFGPGTRLTVL.